The 29 T cell receptor beta chains reported below all come from one sample, sequenced in a study of blood T cell repertoires in COVID-19. This table comes from immunoSEQ multiplex PCR, and its TCRdb copy is limited to in-frame clones, with some not included. The profile shows about 250,000 clones, under 90% of them singletons. Source material: PBMCs or T cells enriched from blood (not recorded which). The receptors shown here come from a man in his forties who had recovered from COVID-19.

This clone occurred once. The chain is built from TRBV29-1 and TRBJ2-2, with D maybe TRBD1 (6 bases). Germline-derived CDR1 and CDR2 are SQVTM and ANQGSEA. V was shortened by 3 bases and J by 2 bases, with 7 bases between the two germline ends. The CDR3 runs 13 residues. The CDR3 loop reads CSVEGHNTGELFF. The DNA of the CDR3 is TGCAGCGTTGAGGGACATAACACCGGGGAGCTGTTTTTT.

V and J are TRBV18 and TRBJ2-3, with TRBD1 matching 9 bases. Per the germline V gene, CDR1 is KGHSH and CDR2 is LQKENI. V shed 3 bases, J shed 6 bases, and the junction held 7 bases outside the gene matches. The CDR3 covers 15 residues. CDR3 in DNA: TGTGCCAGCTCACCGGGACAGGGTCAACAGGATACGCAGTATTTT. Protein product: CASSPGQGQQDTQYF.

This clone was detected once. The V call is TRBV28, the J call TRBJ1-5, with TRBD1 matching over 9 bases. This CDR3 has 14 amino acids. CDR1 is MDHEN, CDR2 SYDVKM, per germline. J gave up 7 bases and V 3 bases, and 4 bases lay outside the gene matches. CDR3 DNA: TGTGCCAGCAGTTTGGGACAGGGACGGCAGCCCCAGCATTTT. It specifies CASSLGQGRQPQHF.

The genes are TRBV28 and TRBJ1-1, with TRBD1 identical over 8 bases. The CDR3 length is 14 residues. With V trimmed by 5 bases and J by 0 bases, 2 bases remained unmatched. CDR1 is MDHEN, CDR2 SYDVKM, per germline. As DNA, the CDR3 is TGTGCCAGCAGTCTACAGGGGGTGAACACTGAAGCTTTCTTT. Translating it yields CASSLQGVNTEAFF.

This rearrangement joins TRBV2 to TRBJ1-5; D perhaps matches TRBD1 (5 bases). V gave up 6 bases and J gave up 5 bases, with 11 bases separating them. Germline lookup yields CDR1 SNHLY and CDR2 FYNNEI. CDR3 length: 13 amino acids. CDR3 sequence: CASSVGLDQPQHF. CDR3 DNA: TGTGCCAGCAGCGTGGGGCTGGATCAGCCCCAGCATTTT.

The rearrangement uses TRBV4-3 and TRBJ1-5; perhaps TRBD1 as D (6 bases). Germline V gene lookup returns CDR1 LGHNA and CDR2 YSLEER. Trimming took off 1 base at V and 3 bases at J, with 13 bases between the two ends. This CDR3 has 16 amino acids. The CDR3 sequence is CASSQVRGAVNQPQHF. For the CDR3, the DNA is TGCGCCAGCAGCCAAGTGCGGGGGGCGGTCAATCAGCCCCAGCATTTT.

This chain uses TRBV5-4 with TRBJ1-1; D is unresolved. The V gene lost 0 bases and the J gene lost 1 base, with 10 bases spanning the gap. Germline values: CDR1 SGHNT, CDR2 YYREEE (reference sequence). The CDR3 sequence is 15 residues long. CDR3 loop: CASSLGPGGNTEAFF. The CDR3 nucleotides read TGTGCCAGCAGCTTGGGTCCGGGTGGGAACACTGAAGCTTTCTTT.

This clone occurred once. Other DNA sequences in this sample translate to the same CDR3. The chain joins TRBV6-2 or TRBV6-3 to TRBJ1-1; 7 bases line up with TRBD1. The CDR3 has 13 residues. Per the germline V gene, CDR1 is MNHEY and CDR2 is SVGEGT. V lost 6 bases and J lost 4; bases outside the gene matches: 5. The CDR3 sequence: CASSLDRVTEAFF. CDR3 bases: TGTGCCAGCAGCCTTGACAGGGTCACTGAAGCTTTCTTT.

The V gene is TRBV28, the J gene TRBJ1-2; D gene unclear. This CDR3 region has 15 residues. V gave up 1 base and J gave up 2 bases, with 11 bases separating them. Germline CDR1 is MDHEN and CDR2 is SYDVKM. CDR3 DNA: TGTGCCAGCAGTTTATTAAGGGAGGAGAACTATGGCTACACCTTC. Protein product: CASSLLREENYGYTF.

V gene TRBV28 combines with J gene TRBJ1-4; D is perhaps TRBD1 (5 bases). Germline-derived CDR1 and CDR2 are MDHEN and SYDVKM. The germline V and J ends were trimmed by 10 bases and 8 bases, with 17 bases remaining between them. CDR3 length equals 13 residues. The CDR3 DNA reads TGTGCCACCCCGGGGGGGTCAGGAGAAAAACTGTTTTTT. This encodes CATPGGSGEKLFF.

The chain carries TRBV20-1 and TRBJ2-3; possibly TRBD1 for D (5 bases). This CDR3 spans 14 amino acids. Per the germline V gene, CDR1 is DFQATT and CDR2 is SNEGSKA (reference sequence). V lost 3 bases and J lost 6, with 16 bases in between. The CDR3 sequence is CSASSIGAADTQYF. DNA for the CDR3: TGCAGTGCTAGTTCTATTGGGGCCGCCGATACGCAGTATTTT.

The rearrangement joins TRBV6-5 to TRBJ1-1; D is perhaps TRBD1 (5 bases). This CDR3 region has 16 residues. Germline V gene sequence: CDR1 MNHEY, CDR2 SVGAGI. Trimming removed 4 bases at V and 5 bases at J, with 20 bases between. Here the CDR3 DNA reads TGTGCCAGCAGTTTCACTTGGACCCCGGGGGTTACTGAAGCTTTCTTT. As protein: CASSFTWTPGVTEAFF.

The CDR3 loop is CASSPTGNYGYTF. The CDR3 DNA follows: TGTGCCAGCAGCCCGACAGGGAACTATGGCTACACCTTC. The chain recombines TRBV7-8 with TRBJ1-2; 7 bases are a match to TRBD1. The CDR3 runs 13 residues. Germline-derived CDR1 and CDR2 are SGHVS and FQNEAQ. The V gene end was trimmed by 5 bases and the J gene end by 2 bases; junction bases not matched to a gene: 2.

The gene calls are TRBV3-1 (or the pseudogene TRBV3-2) and TRBJ1-3; 8 bases are a match to TRBD1. Looked up from germline, CDR1 is LGHDT and CDR2 is YNNKEL (reference sequence). Unmatched junction bases numbered 11, after V lost 4 bases and J lost 9 bases. The CDR3 is 15 residues long. CDR3 coding DNA: TGTGCCAGCAGCCCCACAGGACAGGGTCGGGGCACCATATATTTT. The encoded protein is CASSPTGQGRGTIYF.

The gene calls are TRBV4-2 and TRBJ1-1, with a weak D call TRBD1 (5 bases). Trimming removed 1 base at V and 1 base at J, with 13 bases between. CDR1 is LGHNA, CDR2 YNFKEQ, per germline. The CDR3 totals 16 residues. The CDR3: CASSQVRGRANTEAFF. The CDR3 DNA reads as TGTGCCAGCAGCCAAGTGCGGGGGAGGGCGAACACTGAAGCTTTCTTT.

V is TRBV11-2 and J is TRBJ1-2, with D possibly matching TRBD1 (5 bases). Germline CDR1 and CDR2: SGHAT and FQNNGV. Trimming took off 0 bases at V and 7 bases at J, with 9 bases between the two ends. This CDR3 spans 13 amino acids. The CDR3 nucleotides are TGTGCCAGCAGCTTAGATGAGACAGCTGGCTACACCTTC. Amino acid sequence: CASSLDETAGYTF.

This clone showed up just once. This chain links TRBV11-3 with TRBJ2-7; 11 positions agree with TRBD2. This CDR3 contains 15 residues. Trimming cost V 1 base and J 4 bases; bases outside gene matches: 3. CDR1 is SGHNT, CDR2 YENEEA, per germline. Here the CDR3 reads CASSLGGLAGYEQYF. CDR3 sequence (DNA): TGTGCCAGCAGCTTAGGTGGACTAGCGGGTTACGAGCAGTACTTC.

The V call is TRBV18, the J call TRBJ1-2; weak D call: TRBD1 (5 bases). The ends were cut back, 3 bases at V and 6 bases at J, with 14 bases in the middle. The germline V gene encodes CDR1 KGHSH and CDR2 LQKENI. The CDR3 has 14 amino acids. CDR3 sequence: CASSPNGGSDGYTF. The CDR3 bases are TGTGCCAGCTCACCGAACGGGGGGTCCGATGGCTACACCTTC. Looking up the rest from reference TRBV18 and TRBJ1-2 gives the full variable domain: NAGVMQNPRHLVRRRGQEARLRCSPMKGHSHVYWYRQLPEEGLKFMVYLQKENIIDESGMPKERFSAEFPKEGPSILRIQQVVRGDSAAYFCASSPNGGSDGYTFGSGTRLTVV.

The chain links TRBV15 to TRBJ2-3, with D tentatively TRBD2 (6 bases). Germline V gene sequence: CDR1 LNHNV, CDR2 YYDKDF (reference sequence). V was shortened by 0 bases and J by 7 bases, with 11 bases between the two germline ends. CDR3 size: 14 residues. The CDR3 bases are TGTGCCACCAGCAGAGATTTTGGGGGGAATACGCAGTATTTT. As protein: CATSRDFGGNTQYF.

The chain joins TRBV3-1 (or the pseudogene TRBV3-2) to TRBJ2-1; D remains ambiguous. The germline gives CDR1 LGHDT, CDR2 YNNKEL (reference sequence). V gave up 3 bases and J gave up 5 bases, with 14 bases separating them. The CDR3 loop spans 15 amino acids. The CDR3 DNA reads TGTGCCAGCAGCCACACATCCCAGGTTAACAATGAGCAGTTCTTC. Amino acids: CASSHTSQVNNEQFF.

This sequence joins TRBV7-6 and TRBJ1-2; no clear D gene. The V and J ends lost 1 base and 0 bases respectively, with 9 bases between them. The CDR3 runs to 15 residues. Per germline, CDR1 SGHVS and CDR2 FNYEAQ. The CDR3 loop is CASSLDVGANYGYTF. CDR3 in DNA: TGTGCCAGCAGCTTAGATGTCGGAGCTAACTATGGCTACACCTTC.

This chain links TRBV7-9 with TRBJ2-7, with D perhaps TRBD1 (5 bases). The CDR3 covers 17 residues. The germline V and J ends were trimmed by 5 bases and 3 bases, with 23 bases remaining between them. The germline gives CDR1 SEHNR, CDR2 FQNEAQ (reference sequence). The DNA of the CDR3 is TGTGCCAGCAGCCCCGAGGACACCAATTATAGAGGCTACGAGCAGTACTTC. Translated: CASSPEDTNYRGYEQYF.

This clone was recorded a few times. The gene calls are TRBV5-1 and TRBJ1-4; D might be TRBD1 (6 bases). CDR1 and CDR2 from the germline V gene are SGHRS and YFSETQ. This CDR3 region has 14 residues. V lost 7 bases and J lost 7, with 17 bases in between. DNA of the CDR3: TGCGCCAGCCGAACGGGACACGAGGCTGAAAAACTGTTTTTT. Residues: CASRTGHEAEKLFF.

The chain couples TRBV19 to TRBJ2-7; D might be TRBD2 (5 bases). V was shortened by 1 base and J by 2 bases, with 9 bases between the two germline ends. CDR3 length: 14 residues. Germline V gene lookup returns CDR1 LNHDA and CDR2 SQIVND (reference sequence). The CDR3 protein is CASSIGGNTYEQYF. As DNA, the CDR3 is TGTGCCAGTAGTATAGGAGGGAATACCTACGAGCAGTACTTC.

V and J are TRBV12-2 and TRBJ1-6; the table assigns TRBD1, which was not confirmed against the DNA. TRBV12-2 is a recognized pseudogene. The CDR3 covers 17 residues. CDR3 DNA sequence: TGTGCAAGTCGCCAAAGACCGGGACAATCCTATAATTCACCCCTCCACTTT. Amino acids: CASRQRPGQSYNSPLHF.

This clone appeared once. This chain uses TRBV5-1 with TRBJ2-3, with a possible D match to TRBD1 (5 bases). The germline gives CDR1 SGHRS, CDR2 YFSETQ. This CDR3 has 15 residues. V was shortened by 4 bases and J by 2 bases, with 14 bases between the two germline ends. CDR3: CASSPWTWDTDTQYF. CDR3 in DNA: TGCGCCAGCAGCCCCTGGACATGGGACACAGATACGCAGTATTTT.

J is TRBJ2-1 and V is TRBV14; 8 positions match TRBD2. With V trimmed by 1 base and J by 9 bases, 5 bases remained unmatched. The V gene's germline CDR1 is SGHDN and CDR2 FVKESK. The CDR3 is 14 amino acids. CDR3 sequence reads: CASSQGLAIGEQFF. CDR3 nucleotides: TGTGCCAGCAGCCAAGGACTAGCGATTGGTGAGCAGTTCTTC. The full variable domain, its missing parts supplied by reference TRBV14 and TRBJ2-1, is EAGVTQFPSHSVIEKGQTVTLRCDPISGHDNLYWYRRVMGKEIKFLLHFVKESKQDESGMPNNRFLAERTGGTYSTLKVQPAELEDSGVYFCASSQGLAIGEQFFGPGTRLTVL.

The J gene is TRBJ1-6, the V gene TRBV2; no firm D call. The CDR3 contains 15 residues. CDR1 and CDR2 from the germline V gene are SNHLY and FYNNEI. Between the trimmed V and J ends, which lost 4 bases and 9 bases, there was a span of 16 bases. In DNA form, the CDR3 reads TGTGCCAGCAGTGTCGTTCAAGGGCGGGGTTCACCCCTCCACTTT. Translated: CASSVVQGRGSPLHF.

V usage is TRBV29-1 and J usage is TRBJ1-1; a possible D gene is TRBD1 (5 bases). The V end was cut by 7 bases, the J end by 3 bases, with 12 bases between. Germline values: CDR1 SQVTM, CDR2 ANQGSEA. The CDR3 contains 12 residues. CDR3 in amino acids: CSGGLGDTEAFF. In nucleotides, the CDR3 is TGCAGCGGGGGCCTCGGGGACACTGAAGCTTTCTTT.